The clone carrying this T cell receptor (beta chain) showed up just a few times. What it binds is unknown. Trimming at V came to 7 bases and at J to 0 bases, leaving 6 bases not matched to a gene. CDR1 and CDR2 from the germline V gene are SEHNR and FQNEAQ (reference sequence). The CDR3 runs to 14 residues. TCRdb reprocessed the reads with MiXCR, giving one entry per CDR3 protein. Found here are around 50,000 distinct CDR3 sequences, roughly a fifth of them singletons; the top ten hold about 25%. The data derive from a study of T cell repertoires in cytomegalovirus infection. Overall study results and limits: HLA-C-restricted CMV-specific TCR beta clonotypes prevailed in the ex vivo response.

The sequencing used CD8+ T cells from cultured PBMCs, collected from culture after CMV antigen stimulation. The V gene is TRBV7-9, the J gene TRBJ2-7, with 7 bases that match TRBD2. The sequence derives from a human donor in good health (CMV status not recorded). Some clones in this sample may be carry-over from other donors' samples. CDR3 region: CASIRTGGSYEQYF. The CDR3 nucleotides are TGTGCCAGCATTCGCACGGGGGGCTCCTACGAGCAGTACTTC.